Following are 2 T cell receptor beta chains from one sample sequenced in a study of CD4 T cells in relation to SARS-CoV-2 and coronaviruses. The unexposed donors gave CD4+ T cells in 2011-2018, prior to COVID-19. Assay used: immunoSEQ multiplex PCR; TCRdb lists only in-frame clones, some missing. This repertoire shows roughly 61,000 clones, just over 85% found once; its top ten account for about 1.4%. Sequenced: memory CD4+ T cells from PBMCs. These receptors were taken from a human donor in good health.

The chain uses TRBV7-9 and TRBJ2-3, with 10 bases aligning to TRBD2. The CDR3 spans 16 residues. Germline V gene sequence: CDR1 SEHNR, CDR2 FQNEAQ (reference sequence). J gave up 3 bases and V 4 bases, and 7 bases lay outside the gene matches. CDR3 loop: CASSSASGRATDTQYF. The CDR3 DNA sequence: TGTGCCAGCAGCTCAGCGAGCGGGAGGGCAACAGATACGCAGTATTTT.

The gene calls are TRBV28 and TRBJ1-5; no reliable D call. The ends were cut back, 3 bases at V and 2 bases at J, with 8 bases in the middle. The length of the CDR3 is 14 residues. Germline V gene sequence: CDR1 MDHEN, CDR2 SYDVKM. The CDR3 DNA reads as TGTGCCAGCAGTTTCCGGGATCGCAATCAGCCCCAGCATTTT. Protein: CASSFRDRNQPQHF.